What follows are 28 T cell receptor beta chains derived from one specimen sequenced in a study of blood T cell repertoires in COVID-19. Assay: immunoSEQ multiplex PCR; the TCRdb copy retains only in-frame clones and omits some. The profile shows around 130,000 clones, roughly four fifths of them singletons. The source material was PBMCs or T cells enriched from blood (not recorded which). All receptors come from a man aged 40-55 years with acute COVID-19.

This clone was counted only a few times. The chain uses TRBV5-5 and TRBJ2-1, with TRBD2 matching 12 bases. Trimming removed 0 bases from V and 5 bases from J; junction bases left unmatched: 6. The CDR3 consists of 17 residues. Germline CDR1 reads SGHKS; CDR2 reads YYEKEE (reference sequence). The CDR3 bases are TGTGCCAGCAGCTTGGTTTCTAGCGGGAGGGCCCACAATGAGCAGTTCTTC. This encodes CASSLVSSGRAHNEQFF.

This clone was counted only a few times. The gene calls are TRBV27 and TRBJ1-1; D is unresolved. The CDR3 sequence is 13 residues long. V was cut by 5 bases and J by 4 bases, with 11 bases left in between. CDR1 is MNHEY and CDR2 is SMNVEV in the germline V gene (reference sequence). CDR3 sequence reads: CASSPVTGTEAFF. CDR3 coding DNA: TGTGCCAGCAGTCCCGTGACGGGCACTGAAGCTTTCTTT.

The V call is TRBV29-1, the J call TRBJ1-1, with 8 bases lining up with TRBD1. Germline loops: CDR1 SQVTM, CDR2 ANQGSEA. This CDR3 has 14 residues. Trimming removed 7 bases from V and 4 bases from J; junction bases left unmatched: 11. The CDR3 DNA is TGCAGCGCACGACAGGGGAGGATGGGCACTGAAGCTTTCTTT. Its translation: CSARQGRMGTEAFF.

The chain uses TRBV28 and TRBJ2-7, with 16 bases aligning to TRBD2. J lost 2 bases, V lost 6 bases, and 7 bases had no gene match. The germline CDR1 and CDR2 sequences are MDHEN and SYDVKM. The CDR3 has 17 residues. CDR3 amino acids: CASSPGLAGGPAYEQYF. The CDR3 region has the DNA TGTGCCAGCAGCCCGGGACTAGCGGGAGGGCCCGCCTACGAGCAGTACTTC.

The chain is built from TRBV28 and TRBJ1-2; D remains ambiguous. Trimming took off 5 bases at V and 7 bases at J, with 17 bases between the two ends. CDR3 length: 14 amino acids. In germline, CDR1 is MDHEN, CDR2 SYDVKM. In DNA, the CDR3 is TGTGCCAGCAGTCCACCGGGTTTCGGAGGTGGCTACACCTTC. It specifies CASSPPGFGGGYTF.

The V gene is TRBV5-6, the J gene TRBJ2-7, with unresolved D. The CDR3 contains 15 residues. Germline V gene lookup returns CDR1 SGHDT and CDR2 YYEEEE. Deletions cut 5 bases from V and 3 bases from J, with 18 bases between. The CDR3 coding sequence is TGTGCCAGCAGATCTGGGTCCGGGTTAAACTACGAGCAGTACTTC. Protein product: CASRSGSGLNYEQYF.

There are a few counts of this clone. This rearrangement joins TRBV5-8 to TRBJ1-5; D unclear. The germline CDR1 and CDR2 sequences are SGHTS and YDEGEE. With 1 base removed from V and 3 bases from J, the gap between germline ends came to 11 bases. The CDR3 loop spans 15 amino acids. CDR3 in DNA: TGTGCCAGCAGCTTGAGCAGGTCCTACAATCAGCCCCAGCATTTT. It codes for CASSLSRSYNQPQHF.

This chain uses TRBV15 with TRBJ1-6, with a weak D call TRBD1 (5 bases). Germline assignment: CDR1 LNHNV and CDR2 YYDKDF (reference sequence). Trimming shortened V by 0 bases and J by 0 bases, and 6 bases separated the two germline ends. The CDR3 is 16 amino acids. CDR3 in amino acids: CATSREDSSYNSPLHF. As DNA, the CDR3 is TGTGCCACCAGCAGAGAAGACAGCTCCTATAATTCACCCCTCCACTTT.

This chain links TRBV7-9 with TRBJ2-1, with 8 bases lining up with TRBD2. The V gene's germline CDR1 is SEHNR and CDR2 FQNEAQ (reference sequence). J was trimmed by 6 bases and V by 3 bases; bases with no gene match: 13. This CDR3 spans 17 amino acids. DNA for the CDR3: TGTGCCAGCAGCTTTACCCTCACTAGCGGAATCGGCAATGAGCAGTTCTTC. It specifies CASSFTLTSGIGNEQFF.

V usage is TRBV3-1 (or the pseudogene TRBV3-2) and J usage is TRBJ2-3; 15 positions agree with TRBD2. The V and J ends lost 4 bases and 2 bases, in that order; junction bases with no gene match: 4. The CDR3 spans 17 residues. Looked up from germline, CDR1 is LGHDT and CDR2 is YNNKEL (reference sequence). The CDR3 region has the DNA TGTGCCAGCAGCCGAGGACTAGCGGGAGGGCCCACAGATACGCAGTATTTT. Translation: CASSRGLAGGPTDTQYF.

This clone was counted between two and nine times. The chain links TRBV3-1 (or the pseudogene TRBV3-2) to TRBJ1-5, with D tentatively TRBD1 (5 bases). The ends were cut back, 2 bases at V and 4 bases at J, with 18 bases in the middle. In germline, CDR1 is LGHDT, CDR2 YNNKEL (reference sequence). The CDR3 contains 17 residues. CDR3 sequence (DNA): TGTGCCAGCAGCCAAAGGTGGCCAGGGACTCTAAATCAGCCCCAGCATTTT. This translates into CASSQRWPGTLNQPQHF.

The chain couples TRBV7-3 to TRBJ2-7; 8 nucleotides match TRBD2. Germline lookup yields CDR1 SGHTA and CDR2 FQGTGA. The CDR3 has 14 residues. Trimming cost V 0 bases and J 4 bases; bases outside gene matches: 2. CDR3 in DNA: TGTGCCAGCAGCTTAACGGCTAGCGGGTACGAGCAGTACTTC. Amino acids: CASSLTASGYEQYF.

The V call is TRBV5-5, the J call TRBJ2-3; a weak D match, TRBD2 (7 bases). The germline V gene encodes CDR1 SGHKS and CDR2 YYEKEE (reference sequence). The CDR3 is made up of 16 amino acids. V lost 1 base and J 2 bases, leaving 14 bases between the germline ends. The CDR3 protein is CASSLTGGAYTDTQYF. CDR3 in DNA: TGTGCCAGCAGCTTGACGGGGGGCGCATACACAGATACGCAGTATTTT.

This clone showed up just once. The V call is TRBV9, the J call TRBJ2-2, with 7 positions matching TRBD2. Germline V CDR1 and CDR2: SGDLS, YYNGEE. With V trimmed by 0 bases and J by 7 bases, 6 bases remained unmatched. This CDR3 spans 15 amino acids. For the CDR3, the DNA is TGTGCCAGCAGCGTAGGCGGGGGAGTGGTCGGGGAGCTGTTTTTT. Translated, it gives CASSVGGGVVGELFF.

This clone was seen more than once but under ten times. This chain joins TRBV10-3 and TRBJ1-1, with D possibly matching TRBD1 (5 bases). This CDR3 is built from 15 residues. Germline V gene data show CDR1 as ENHRY and CDR2 as SYGVKD. V dropped 6 bases and J dropped 0 bases, with 14 bases sitting between them. The CDR3 spells CAISTGREMNTEAFF. The DNA for the CDR3 is TGTGCCATCAGCACAGGACGCGAAATGAACACTGAAGCTTTCTTT.

This clone has at least ten counts. The chain couples TRBV4-1 to TRBJ2-1, with 9 nucleotides matching TRBD2. CDR3 size: 20 residues. With 0 bases clipped from V and 8 bases from J, the junction kept 20 bases outside the gene matches. CDR1 and CDR2 (germline): MGHRA, YSYEKL. The CDR3, as DNA: TGCGCCAGCAGCCAAGAGACTAGCGGAGGGGGGGGCGTATACGCAGATGAGCAGTTCTTC. Its translation is CASSQETSGGGGVYADEQFF.

The chain joins TRBV11-2 to TRBJ1-1, with 7 bases that match TRBD1. The germline gives CDR1 SGHAT, CDR2 FQNNGV. The trim removed 2 bases at V and 5 bases at J, leaving 5 bases unmatched. The CDR3 contains 14 residues. CDR3 residues: CASSLNRGVTEAFF. CDR3 bases: TGTGCCAGCAGCTTAAACAGGGGAGTAACTGAAGCTTTCTTT. Combining the CDR3 with reference TRBV11-2 and TRBJ1-1 gives the whole variable domain EAGVAQSPRYKIIEKRQSVAFWCNPISGHATLYWYQQILGQGPKLLIQFQNNGVVDDSQLPKDRFSAERLKGVDSTLKIQPAKLEDSAVYLCASSLNRGVTEAFFGQGTRLTVV.

The gene calls are TRBV9 and TRBJ1-1, with D possibly TRBD1 on 6 matching bases. V was clipped by 4 bases and J by 3 bases, with 16 bases between them. Germline V CDR1 and CDR2: SGDLS, YYNGEE. The CDR3 contains 15 residues. Here the CDR3 reads CASSPRGEGDTEAFF. The CDR3 DNA is TGTGCCAGCAGCCCCCGAGGGGAGGGGGACACTGAAGCTTTCTTT.

V is TRBV30 and J is TRBJ2-2; TRBD1 aligns across 7 bases. The CDR3 totals 13 residues. V shed 3 bases, J shed 5 bases, and the junction held 3 bases outside the gene matches. Looked up from germline, CDR1 is GTSNPN and CDR2 is SVGIG (reference sequence). CDR3 coding DNA: TGTGCCTGGAGCGTACAGGGGACCGGGGAGCTGTTTTTT. Translating it yields CAWSVQGTGELFF.

This sequence joins TRBV7-9 and TRBJ2-1, with D possibly matching TRBD2 (6 bases). This CDR3 has 18 residues. CDR1 SEHNR and CDR2 FQNEAQ come from the germline V gene (reference sequence). V was cut by 3 bases and J by 0 bases, with 18 bases left in between. The DNA for the CDR3 is TGTGCCAGCAGCTTTAGCGGCGGGGCCCTGAGCTCCTACAATGAGCAGTTCTTC. It is translated as CASSFSGGALSSYNEQFF.

The chain recombines TRBV6-1 with TRBJ2-7; 13 nucleotides agree with TRBD2. Germline loops: CDR1 MNHNS, CDR2 SASEGT. This CDR3 comprises 18 residues. The J segment lost 1 base and the V segment lost 0 bases, leaving 6 bases of the junction unmatched. The CDR3 protein is CASSEASSGLAGSYEQYF. The CDR3 nucleotides read TGTGCCAGCAGTGAAGCGTCTTCGGGACTAGCGGGATCCTACGAGCAGTACTTC.

This chain joins TRBV6-5 and TRBJ2-7, with D maybe TRBD1 (5 bases). Per germline, CDR1 MNHEY and CDR2 SVGAGI. The CDR3 loop spans 15 amino acids. Between the trimmed V and J ends, which lost 6 bases and 6 bases, there was a span of 21 bases. The CDR3 DNA reads TGTGCCAGCAGGCAATCCCCCGCTTTGGGGCTCGAGCAGTACTTC. It yields the protein CASRQSPALGLEQYF.

This sequence joins TRBV19 and TRBJ1-5; no firm D call. Trimming took 2 bases from V and 8 from J, leaving 19 bases between them. Germline V gene lookup returns CDR1 LNHDA and CDR2 SQIVND (reference sequence). The CDR3 has 16 amino acids. The CDR3 DNA sequence: TGTGCCAGTAGTATAAGCGAAGGAGAGGGATTTGAGCCCCAGCATTTT. It is translated as CASSISEGEGFEPQHF.

This chain joins TRBV7-9 and TRBJ2-7; D remains unclear. This CDR3 has 15 residues. Germline values: CDR1 SEHNR, CDR2 FQNEAQ (reference sequence). V gave up 1 base and J gave up 0 bases, with 10 bases separating them. CDR3 in DNA: TGTGCCAGCAGCTTAGTCCAGGCGAGCTCCTACGAGCAGTACTTC. Protein: CASSLVQASSYEQYF. The full variable domain, rest sourced from reference TRBV7-9 and TRBJ2-7, is DTGVSQNPRHKITKRGQNVTFRCDPISEHNRLYWYRQTLGQGPEFLTYFQNEAQLEKSRLLSDRFSAERPKGSFSTLEIQRTEQGDSAMYLCASSLVQASSYEQYFGPGTRLTVT.

The rearrangement joins TRBV5-6 to TRBJ2-2; D unresolved. This CDR3 comprises 17 residues. The V end lost 0 bases, the J end lost 1 base, and 13 bases lay between the germline ends. Germline-derived CDR1 and CDR2 are SGHDT and YYEEEE. CDR3 bases: TGTGCCAGCAGCTTGGAGTTTCCAGGCATGAACACCGGGGAGCTGTTTTTT. This sequence encodes CASSLEFPGMNTGELFF.

In DNA, the CDR3 is TGTGCCAGCAGCTTGGAAGGACTTGCGAACACCGGGGAGCTGTTTTTT. This gives the protein CASSLEGLANTGELFF. V is TRBV13 and J is TRBJ2-2; possibly TRBD2 for D (5 bases). The CDR3 covers 16 residues. The V end was cut by 3 bases, the J end by 0 bases, with 11 bases between. Germline V gene sequence: CDR1 PRHDT, CDR2 FYEKMQ (reference sequence). Using reference TRBV13 and TRBJ2-2 for the parts outside the CDR3, the full variable domain is AAGVIQSPRHLIKEKRETATLKCYPIPRHDTVYWYQQGPGQDPQFLISFYEKMQSDKGSIPDRFSAQQFSDYHSELNMSSLELGDSALYFCASSLEGLANTGELFFGEGSRLTVL.

This chain joins TRBV2 and TRBJ2-3, with 13 bases identical to TRBD2. The CDR3 totals 16 residues. Losses at the gene ends were 4 bases for V and 2 bases for J; bases not matched to a gene: 3. Germline CDR1 SNHLY, CDR2 FYNNEI. The chain's CDR3 is CASSVGLAGLTDTQYF. CDR3 coding DNA: TGTGCCAGCAGTGTGGGACTAGCGGGGCTCACAGATACGCAGTATTTT.

The rearrangement joins TRBV6-5 to TRBJ1-1; D is possibly TRBD1 (6 bases). Per germline, CDR1 MNHEY and CDR2 SVGAGI. The CDR3 spans 13 residues. With 6 bases removed from V and 7 bases from J, the gap between germline ends came to 15 bases. CDR3 sequence reads: CASSRTDLIEAFF. CDR3 nucleotides: TGTGCCAGCAGCCGGACAGATTTAATTGAAGCTTTCTTT.